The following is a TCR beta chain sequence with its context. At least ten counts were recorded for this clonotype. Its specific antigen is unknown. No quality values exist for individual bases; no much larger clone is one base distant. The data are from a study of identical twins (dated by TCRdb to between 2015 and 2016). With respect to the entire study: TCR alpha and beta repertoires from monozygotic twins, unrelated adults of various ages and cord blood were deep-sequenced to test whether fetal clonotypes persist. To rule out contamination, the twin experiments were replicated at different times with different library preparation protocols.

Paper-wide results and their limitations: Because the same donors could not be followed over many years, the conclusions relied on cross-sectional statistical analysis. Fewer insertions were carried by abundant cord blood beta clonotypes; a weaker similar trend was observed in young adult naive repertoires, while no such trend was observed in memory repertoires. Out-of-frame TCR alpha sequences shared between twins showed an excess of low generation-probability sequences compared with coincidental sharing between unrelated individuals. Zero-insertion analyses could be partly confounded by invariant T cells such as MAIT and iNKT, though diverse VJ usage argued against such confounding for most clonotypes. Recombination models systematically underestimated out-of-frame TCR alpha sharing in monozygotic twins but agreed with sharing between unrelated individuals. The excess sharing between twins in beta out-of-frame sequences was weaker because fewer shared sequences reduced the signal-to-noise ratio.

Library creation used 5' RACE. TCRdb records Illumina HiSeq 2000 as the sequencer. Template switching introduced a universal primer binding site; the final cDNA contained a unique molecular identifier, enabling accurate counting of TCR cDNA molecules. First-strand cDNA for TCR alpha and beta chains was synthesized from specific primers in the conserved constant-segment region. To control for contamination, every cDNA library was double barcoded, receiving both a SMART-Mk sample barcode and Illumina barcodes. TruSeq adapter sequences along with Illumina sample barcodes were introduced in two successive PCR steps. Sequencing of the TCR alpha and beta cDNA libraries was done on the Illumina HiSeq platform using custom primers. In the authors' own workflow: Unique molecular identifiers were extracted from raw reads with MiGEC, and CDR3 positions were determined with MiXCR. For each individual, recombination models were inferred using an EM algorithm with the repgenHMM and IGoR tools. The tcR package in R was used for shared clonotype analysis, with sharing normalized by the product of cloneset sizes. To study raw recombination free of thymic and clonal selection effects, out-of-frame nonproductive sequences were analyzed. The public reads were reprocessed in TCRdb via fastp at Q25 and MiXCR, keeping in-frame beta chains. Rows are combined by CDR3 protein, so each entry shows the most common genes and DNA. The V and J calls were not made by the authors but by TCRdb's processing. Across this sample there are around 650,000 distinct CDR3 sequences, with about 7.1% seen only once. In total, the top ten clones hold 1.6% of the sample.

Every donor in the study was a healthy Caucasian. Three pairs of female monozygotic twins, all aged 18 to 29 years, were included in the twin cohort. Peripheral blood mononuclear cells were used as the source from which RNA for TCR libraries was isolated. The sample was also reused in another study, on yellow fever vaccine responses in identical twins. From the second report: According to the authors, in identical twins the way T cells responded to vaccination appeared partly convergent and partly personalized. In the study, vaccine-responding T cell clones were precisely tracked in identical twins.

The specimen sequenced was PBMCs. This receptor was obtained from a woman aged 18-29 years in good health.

The CDR3 amino acid sequence is: CASSQGTGVTYGYTF. The nucleotides read TGTGCCAGCAGCCAAGGTACAGGGGTCACCTATGGCTACACCTTC. The rearrangement joined TRBV3-1 to TRBJ1-2; 7 bases in between match TRBD1. V and J are trimmed by 1 base and 4 bases, and the gene matches miss 6 bases of the junction. The germline V gene (reference sequence) sets CDR1 to LGHDT and CDR2 to YNNKEL. Including cysteine and phenylalanine, the CDR3 has 15 amino acids. Of the read, only the CDR3 DNA is kept; its 45 bases are in frame from base 1.